These T cell receptor beta chains were read from a single sample in a study of T cells in Graves' hyperthyroidism and ophthalmopathy. TCRdb reprocessed the multiplex PCR reads with MiXCR, giving one entry per CDR3 protein. Seen here are 250,000 to 350,000 distinct CDR3 sequences, 15% to 20% observed once, and the top ten hold around 35%. Sequencing was performed on blood. All receptors come from a man younger than 45 with Graves' hyperthyroidism. Both conserved end residues are part of each CDR3. A D gene is named only where the DNA matches it firmly. Clone size, where shown, is once, few, many, or a class for clones that have expanded.

D,J,V,size,DNA,CDR3
.,TRBJ1-2,TRBV20-1,.,TGCAGTGCTAGATACCGGGGCTACGATGGCTACACCTTC,CSARYRGYDGYTF
TRBD1,TRBJ1-6,TRBV10-3,few,TGTGCCATCAGACCGGGACAGGCTAATTCACCCCTCCACTTT,CAIRPGQANSPLHF
.,TRBJ2-5,TRBV3-1,many,TGTGCCAGCAGCCGGGACACCGGGGGGGAGACCCAGTACTTC,CASSRDTGGETQYF
.,TRBJ2-3,TRBV18,many,TGTGCCAGCTCACCAGTCGCGACGCCCGACGGAGATACGCAGTATTTT,CASSPVATPDGDTQYF
.,TRBJ1-1,TRBV18,many,TGTGCCAGCTCATTCCCCGGGGAAGCTTTCTTT,CASSFPGEAFF
TRBD2,TRBJ2-7,TRBV6-1,few,TGTGCCAGCAGTTATGCGGGGGGACATAGGGAGCAGTACTTC,CASSYAGGHREQYF
TRBD2,TRBJ2-1,TRBV28,many,TGTGCCAGCAGTTTAGCGGGAGAGTACAATGAGCAGTTCTTC,CASSLAGEYNEQFF
.,TRBJ2-1,TRBV19,few,TGTGCCAGTAGTATCGGGGACAATGAGCAGTTCTTC,CASSIGDNEQFF
TRBD1,TRBJ2-7,TRBV27,few,TGTGCCAGCAGTTACGCCGGGGCAGGGGGCGGCTACGAGCAGTACTTC,CASSYAGAGGGYEQYF
.,TRBJ2-1,TRBV4-1,.,TGCGCCAGCAGCCAACAAACGGGAACCCATAATGAGCAGTTCTTC,CASSQQTGTHNEQFF
TRBD1,TRBJ2-7,TRBV12-3/TRBV12-4,few,TGTGCCAGCAGACGACAGGGGTCGTACGAGCAGTACTTC,CASRRQGSYEQYF
.,TRBJ1-1,TRBV10-3,many,TGTGCCATCAGTGACGGGGCGGTGAACACTGAAGCTTTCTTT,CAISDGAVNTEAFF
.,TRBJ2-3,TRBV27,many,TGTGCCAGCAGTTACCTGAAGCCTAGCACAGATACGCAGTATTTT,CASSYLKPSTDTQYF
TRBD2,TRBJ2-3,TRBV10-3,many,TGTGCCATCAGTGAGTGGACTAGCGGAAACACAGATACGCAGTATTTT,CAISEWTSGNTDTQYF
TRBD2,TRBJ2-3,TRBV2,many,TGTGCCAGCAGTGTGCGGGAGGAGTGGGGCAGAAGCACAGATACGCAGTATTTT,CASSVREEWGRSTDTQYF
TRBD1,TRBJ1-3,TRBV28,few,TGTGCCAGCAGTTCACAGGGGGCGGCTGGAAACACCATATATTTT,CASSSQGAAGNTIYF
.,TRBJ2-7,TRBV6-1,.,TGTGCCAGCAGTGCATCCCGATTACCTAGAGAGCAGTACTTC,CASSASRLPREQYF
.,TRBJ2-3,TRBV28,many,TGTGCCACCACAGGGACAGATACGCAGTATTTT,CATTGTDTQYF
.,TRBJ2-7,TRBV5-1,few,TGCGCCAGCAGCTTGATGACAGAGGACGAGCAGTACTTC,CASSLMTEDEQYF
.,TRBJ1-2,TRBV6-1,.,TGTGCCAGCACCGACGGACCACGCTATGGCTACACCTTC,CASTDGPRYGYTF
TRBD2,TRBJ2-7,TRBV5-1,many,TGCGCCAGCAGCTTGGTACTAGCGGGAGGGCCCCACGAGCAGTACTTC,CASSLVLAGGPHEQYF
TRBD2,TRBJ2-1,TRBV20-1,.,TGCAGTGCTACTGAGAGGACTAGCGTATACGGCGAGCAGTTCTTC,CSATERTSVYGEQFF
TRBD1,TRBJ2-7,TRBV6-1,many,TGTGCCAGCAGACACCAGGGGGACGAGCAGTACTTC,CASRHQGDEQYF
.,TRBJ1-1,TRBV4-1,many,TGCGCCAGCAGCCGATCAACAGGGCACACTGAAGCTTTCTTT,CASSRSTGHTEAFF
.,TRBJ2-5,TRBV14,few,TGTGCCAGCAGCCGGGGTCCCGAGACCCAGTACTTC,CASSRGPETQYF
.,TRBJ2-3,TRBV7-3,many,TGTGCCAGCAGCTTAAGTAGCACAGATACGCAGTATTTT,CASSLSSTDTQYF
.,TRBJ2-7,TRBV20-1,many,TGCAGTGCTCTGAACAGAACAACCTACGAGCAGTACTTC,CSALNRTTYEQYF
.,TRBJ2-1,TRBV20-1,many,TGCAGTGCTAGACTCCCCCCGAGCGATGAGCAGTTCTTC,CSARLPPSDEQFF
.,TRBJ1-2,TRBV3-1,few,TGCGCCAGCAGCCAACCCGGGACCTTCTATGGCTACACCTTC,CASSQPGTFYGYTF
.,TRBJ2-2,TRBV6-5,.,TGTGCCAGCAGTTACCGGCAGGGCCTGGGAACCGGGGAGCTGTTTTTT,CASSYRQGLGTGELFF